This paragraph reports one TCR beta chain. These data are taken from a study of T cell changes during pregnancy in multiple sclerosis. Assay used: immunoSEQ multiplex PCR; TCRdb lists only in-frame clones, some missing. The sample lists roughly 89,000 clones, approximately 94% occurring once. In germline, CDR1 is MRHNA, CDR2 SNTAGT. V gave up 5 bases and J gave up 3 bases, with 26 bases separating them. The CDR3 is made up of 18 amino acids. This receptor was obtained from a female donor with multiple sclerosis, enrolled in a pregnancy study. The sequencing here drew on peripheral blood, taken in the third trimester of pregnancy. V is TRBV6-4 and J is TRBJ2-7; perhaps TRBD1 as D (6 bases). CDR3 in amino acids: CASSSPGRARGRCYEQYF. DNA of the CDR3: TGTGCCAGCAGTTCTCCGGGACGAGCCAGGGGTAGGTGCTACGAGCAGTACTTC.